Shown below are 9 T cell receptor beta chains from a single sample sequenced in a study of cytomegalovirus exposure and HLA in healthy donors. Vbeta (60) and Jbeta (13) primers were used in the PCR. Clones were read by immunoSEQ multiplex PCR, and TCRdb kept only the in-frame ones, dropping some. Of around 62,000 clones listed, over 70% were seen once; the top ten hold about 8.3%. What was sequenced was PBMCs. The receptor source for this set is a man in his fifties or sixties in good health and CMV-seropositive.

The CDR3 sequence is CASSQALAGTGANQPQHF. DNA of the CDR3: TGCGCCAGCAGCCAAGCCCTGGCCGGGACAGGGGCCAATCAGCCCCAGCATTTT. The chain joins TRBV4-1 to TRBJ1-5, with TRBD1 matching over 10 bases. The CDR3 contains 18 residues. V dropped 1 base and J dropped 3; count of bases not matched to a gene: 9. Germline loops: CDR1 MGHRA, CDR2 YSYEKL.

The chain is built from TRBV7-9 and TRBJ2-7; 8 nucleotides align to TRBD2. With V trimmed by 2 bases and J by 5 bases, 11 bases remained unmatched. Germline CDR1 and CDR2: SEHNR and FQNEAQ (reference sequence). The CDR3 extends over 16 amino acids. The CDR3 here is CASSLSLQRETHEQYF. The CDR3 region has the DNA TGTGCCAGCAGCTTATCCCTTCAGCGGGAGACCCACGAGCAGTACTTC.

The rearrangement links TRBV28 to TRBJ2-2; the match to TRBD2 covers 14 bases. From germline, CDR1 is MDHEN and CDR2 SYDVKM. The V gene end was trimmed by 0 bases and the J gene end by 7 bases; junction bases not matched to a gene: 7. The CDR3 sequence is 18 residues long. CDR3 protein: CASSLWSGTSGSSGELFF. DNA of the CDR3: TGTGCCAGCAGTTTATGGTCCGGGACTAGCGGGAGCAGCGGGGAGCTGTTTTTT.

This clone has only a few counts. The chain combines TRBV7-2 with TRBJ2-7, with D tentatively TRBD2 (7 bases). Germline-derived CDR1 and CDR2 are SGHTA and FQGNSA. V lost 1 base and J 4 bases, leaving 11 bases between the germline ends. CDR3 length: 14 residues. The CDR3 loop is CASSLGGGFYEQYF. The CDR3 DNA is TGTGCCAGCAGCTTAGGGGGGGGCTTTTACGAGCAGTACTTC.

The V call is TRBV15, the J call TRBJ1-4; weak D call: TRBD1 (6 bases). With 1 base removed from V and 3 bases from J, the gap between germline ends came to 9 bases. In germline, CDR1 is LNHNV, CDR2 YYDKDF (reference sequence). CDR3 length: 15 amino acids. The CDR3 DNA reads as TGTGCCACCAGCAGAGCGGACAGCGCTAATGAAAAACTGTTTTTT. Translated, it gives CATSRADSANEKLFF.

The gene calls are TRBV15 and TRBJ2-3; 10 positions match TRBD2. CDR1 is LNHNV and CDR2 is YYDKDF in the germline V gene (reference sequence). V was clipped by 6 bases and J by 3 bases; unmatched bases: 6. The CDR3 sequence is 15 residues long. CDR3 sequence reads: CATSGTSAFTDTQYF. The CDR3 bases are TGTGCCACCAGTGGGACTAGCGCCTTTACAGATACGCAGTATTTT.

CDR3 protein: CASSMRRGGVYEQYF. In nucleotides, the CDR3 is TGTGCCAGCAGCATGCGCCGGGGGGGGGTATACGAGCAGTACTTC. V and J are TRBV11-3 and TRBJ2-7, with TRBD2 matching over 8 bases. V dropped 5 bases and J dropped 4; count of bases not matched to a gene: 10. This CDR3 has 15 residues. Germline V gene sequence: CDR1 SGHNT, CDR2 YENEEA.

The V call is TRBV19, the J call TRBJ2-2; 7 nucleotides align to TRBD2. The CDR3 is made up of 14 amino acids. The ends lost 2 bases at V and 6 bases at J; junction bases unmatched: 3. CDR1 is LNHDA and CDR2 is SQIVND in the germline V gene (reference sequence). CDR3: CASSITGRAGELFF. The CDR3 nucleotides are TGTGCCAGTAGTATAACTGGGAGGGCCGGGGAGCTGTTTTTT.

Only a few counts were recorded for this clone. The V and J genes are TRBV11-3 and TRBJ1-1; 8 bases map to TRBD1. The junction had 11 bases not matched to a gene; V was cut back by 4 bases and J by 1 base. The CDR3 contains 17 residues. Germline lookup yields CDR1 SGHNT and CDR2 YENEEA. The DNA of the CDR3 is TGTGCCAGCAGCTCCGTAGACCGGACAGGGAGGAACACTGAAGCTTTCTTT. This translates into CASSSVDRTGRNTEAFF.